This T cell receptor (beta chain) was sequenced in a study of blood T cell repertoires in COVID-19. Study as a whole: Italy, Spain and the United States were the sources of the convalescent and acute COVID-19 samples. In each case, the material was cDNA or gDNA derived from T cells, B-cell-depleted T cells, or PBMCs.

Cohort 3 recovery required two negative PCRs, clearance, or symptom resolution. The CDR3 consists of 18 residues. The germline V gene encodes CDR1 MGHRA and CDR2 YSYEKL. J gave up 7 bases and V 2 bases, and 18 bases lay outside the gene matches. In the original processing: Researchers report that nucleated cell counts were estimated from reference gene primer amplification. Clones were sequenced by immunoSEQ multiplex PCR, and TCRdb holds only the in-frame ones, with some missing. V, J and clone size are those of that table, while D and trimming were read from the DNA. The sample lists fewer than 300,000 clones, roughly 85% occurring once.

The chain recombines TRBV4-1 with TRBJ1-2, with TRBD1 matching 8 bases. This clonotype was sampled from a young woman who had recovered from COVID-19. The source material was PBMCs or T cells enriched from blood (not recorded which). Here the CDR3 reads CASSQSRTGSSFDGGYTF. The CDR3 region has the DNA TGCGCCAGCAGCCAATCCCGGACAGGGAGTTCATTCGATGGTGGCTACACCTTC.